Below, 20 T cell receptor beta chains from the same sample are listed, as sequenced in a study of cytomegalovirus exposure and HLA in healthy donors. PCR involved 60 Vbeta and 13 Jbeta primers. The data were produced by immunoSEQ multiplex PCR, yet TCRdb's version contains in-frame clones alone and is incomplete. The repertoire consists of some 200,000 clones, with around 77% occurring once and the leading ten covering approximately 3.4%. Source material: PBMCs. The origin of the receptors is a female donor in good health and CMV-seronegative.

The chain carries TRBV27 and TRBJ1-6; D might be TRBD1 (5 bases). The V gene lost 4 bases and the J gene lost 7 bases, with 8 bases spanning the gap. The CDR3 runs to 13 residues. Per the germline V gene, CDR1 is MNHEY and CDR2 is SMNVEV (reference sequence). In DNA, the CDR3 is TGTGCCAGCAGTTCCAGGGAAAATTCACCCCTCCACTTT. Translating it yields CASSSRENSPLHF.

This clone was seen only a few times. This chain's CDR3 is CASSLASGRMDTQYF. In DNA, the CDR3 is TGTGCCAGCAGCTTAGCGTCCGGGAGGATGGATACGCAGTATTTT. The chain is built from TRBV7-2 and TRBJ2-3; TRBD2 matches 7 bases. Unmatched junction bases numbered 6, after V lost 0 bases and J lost 6 bases. The CDR3 is made up of 15 amino acids. Germline V CDR1 and CDR2: SGHTA, FQGNSA.

V gene TRBV6-1 combines with J gene TRBJ1-1, with TRBD1 matching over 10 bases. V shed 0 bases and J 1 base; nucleotides not matched to a gene: 8. The CDR3 covers 18 residues. Germline V CDR1 and CDR2: MNHNS, SASEGT. The CDR3 DNA is TGTGCCAGCAGTGAAGCCTGGGAGACAGGGGGCCGGAACACTGAAGCTTTCTTT. This encodes CASSEAWETGGRNTEAFF.

The chain employs TRBV4-2 and TRBJ2-5; possible D gene TRBD2, 6 bases. The V gene lost 3 bases and the J gene lost 7 bases, with 15 bases spanning the gap. The germline V gene has CDR1 LGHNA and CDR2 YNFKEQ. The CDR3 spans 14 residues. The CDR3 here is CASSHGGKEGTQYF. CDR3 DNA: TGTGCCAGCAGCCACGGGGGTAAGGAGGGGACCCAGTACTTC.

This clone was detected only once. The chain links TRBV9 to TRBJ2-1, with 9 bases aligning to TRBD2. V was clipped by 0 bases and J by 6 bases; unmatched bases: 7. Germline V gives CDR1 SGDLS, CDR2 YYNGEE. The CDR3 loop spans 16 amino acids. CDR3 region: CASSVDRAGGGNEQFF. CDR3 DNA sequence: TGTGCCAGCAGCGTAGATAGAGCGGGAGGTGGCAATGAGCAGTTCTTC. Filled out from reference TRBV9 and TRBJ2-1, the complete variable domain reads DSGVTQTPKHLITATGQRVTLRCSPRSGDLSVYWYQQSLDQGLQFLIQYYNGEERAKGNILERFSAQQFPDLHSELNLSSLELGDSALYFCASSVDRAGGGNEQFFGPGTRLTVL.

This clone was counted only a few times. The chain recombines TRBV6-5 with TRBJ1-1; TRBD1 is a possible D gene (6 bases). Germline V gene sequence: CDR1 MNHEY, CDR2 SVGAGI. The V end was cut by 2 bases, the J end by 8 bases, with 9 bases between. The CDR3 consists of 12 residues. In nucleotides, the CDR3 is TGTGCCAGCAGTTACGGGACACTCGAAGCTTTCTTT. Protein product: CASSYGTLEAFF.

The chain joins TRBV6-1 to TRBJ1-2, with D perhaps TRBD1 (6 bases). The CDR3 sequence is 13 residues long. V was clipped by 4 bases and J by 1 base, with 7 bases between them. The germline gives CDR1 MNHNS, CDR2 SASEGT. CDR3 sequence: CASSGTVNYGYTF. The CDR3 DNA is TGTGCCAGCAGTGGGACAGTTAACTATGGCTACACCTTC.

The table lists this clone with a count of one. This chain joins TRBV19 and TRBJ1-5; 8 bases line up with TRBD1. CDR1 and CDR2 (germline): LNHDA, SQIVND (reference sequence). Losses at the gene ends were 6 bases for V and 4 bases for J; bases not matched to a gene: 8. The CDR3 loop spans 15 amino acids. The CDR3 here is CASRDGQGRNQPQHF. The CDR3 nucleotides read TGTGCCAGTAGGGACGGACAGGGCAGAAATCAGCCCCAGCATTTT.

The genes are TRBV2 and TRBJ2-3; D is unresolved. The CDR3 is 15 amino acids. Between the trimmed V and J ends, which lost 9 bases and 2 bases, there was a span of 18 bases. Germline V CDR1 and CDR2: SNHLY, FYNNEI. Here the CDR3 reads CASRFSETDTDTQYF. CDR3 DNA sequence: TGTGCCAGTCGGTTTTCGGAGACGGACACAGATACGCAGTATTTT.

The chain links TRBV7-2 to TRBJ1-3, with 10 nucleotides matching TRBD1. J lost 1 base, V lost 5 bases, and 5 bases had no gene match. The V gene's germline CDR1 is SGHTA and CDR2 FQGNSA. The CDR3 consists of 16 residues. The CDR3 DNA follows: TGTGCCAGCAGCCCGACAGGGGGCGCATCTGGAAACACCATATATTTT. This codes for CASSPTGGASGNTIYF.

The rearrangement uses TRBV6-5 and TRBJ1-5; D might be TRBD1 (5 bases). The CDR3 loop spans 16 amino acids. Between the trimmed V and J ends, which lost 3 bases and 2 bases, there was a span of 14 bases. Per germline, CDR1 MNHEY and CDR2 SVGAGI. DNA for the CDR3: TGTGCCAGCAGTTATAACCCGACAGTCGGCAATCAGCCCCAGCATTTT. It specifies CASSYNPTVGNQPQHF.

The gene calls are TRBV7-2 and TRBJ2-3, with TRBD2 matching 7 bases. J lost 2 bases, V lost 7 bases, and 9 bases had no gene match. CDR3 size: 15 residues. The germline V gene encodes CDR1 SGHTA and CDR2 FQGNSA. CDR3 in amino acids: CASTNSGGTTDTQYF. Here the CDR3 DNA reads TGTGCCAGCACCAATTCCGGGGGGACCACAGATACGCAGTATTTT.

V is TRBV9 and J is TRBJ2-6; D call uncertain. The CDR3 totals 16 residues. V lost 4 bases and J lost 4, with 15 bases in between. Germline V CDR1 and CDR2: SGDLS, YYNGEE. CDR3 sequence (DNA): TGTGCCAGCAGCCTCCCAGGTGAATCCGGGGCCAACGTCCTGACTTTC. Translated, it gives CASSLPGESGANVLTF.

The chain has TRBV6-4 and TRBJ2-3, with 9 bases lining up with TRBD2. CDR3 length: 15 amino acids. Germline CDR1 MRHNA, CDR2 SNTAGT. The V segment lost 6 bases and the J segment 2 bases; nucleotides outside the gene matches: 6. The CDR3 nucleotides read TGTGCCAGCAGCCCGCGCGGGGGGGCCACAGATACGCAGTATTTT. Translation gives CASSPRGGATDTQYF.

The chain has TRBV27 and TRBJ1-6; D ambiguous. The CDR3 totals 14 residues. Looked up from germline, CDR1 is MNHEY and CDR2 is SMNVEV (reference sequence). Trimming pared 3 bases from V and 10 bases from J, leaving 13 bases between. The CDR3 nucleotides are TGTGCCAGCAGTTTGCCTCGCATGAGATCACCCCTCCACTTT. This sequence encodes CASSLPRMRSPLHF.

This clone has just one count. The chain employs TRBV9 and TRBJ1-5; D is possibly TRBD1 (5 bases). CDR1 is SGDLS and CDR2 is YYNGEE in the germline V gene. This CDR3 region has 14 residues. Trimming took off 7 bases at V and 5 bases at J, with 16 bases between the two ends. The CDR3 DNA is TGTGCCAGCGCCCGGGGGAATCAAGATCAGCCCCAGCATTTT. It specifies CASARGNQDQPQHF.

The rearrangement links TRBV29-1 to TRBJ1-1, with D hard to call. V was cut by 4 bases and J by 3 bases, with 6 bases left in between. The CDR3 contains 11 residues. The germline gives CDR1 SQVTM, CDR2 ANQGSEA. DNA of the CDR3: TGCAGCGTTGTACTTGACACTGAAGCTTTCTTT. This translates into CSVVLDTEAFF. The whole variable domain, filled in from reference TRBV29-1 and TRBJ1-1, reads SAVISQKPSRDICQRGTSLTIQCQVDSQVTMMFWYRQQPGQSLTLIATANQGSEATYESGFVIDKFPISRPNLTFSTLTVSNMSPEDSSIYLCSVVLDTEAFFGQGTRLTVV.

This rearrangement joins TRBV15 to TRBJ1-4; 9 positions agree with TRBD1. CDR3 length: 16 amino acids. Germline V gives CDR1 LNHNV, CDR2 YYDKDF (reference sequence). V was clipped by 1 base and J by 5 bases; unmatched bases: 5. CDR3 coding DNA: TGTGCCACCAGCAGAGGGCCTGGGACAGGGAATGAAAAACTGTTTTTT. Amino acids: CATSRGPGTGNEKLFF.

In this sample, this clone turned up a few times. The V and J genes are TRBV11-2 and TRBJ2-3, with 11 positions matching TRBD2. V lost 3 bases and J lost 3; bases outside the gene matches: 5. Germline V gene lookup returns CDR1 SGHAT and CDR2 FQNNGV. This CDR3 is built from 16 residues. The CDR3 bases are TGTGCCAGCAGCTTGACTAGCGGGACTAAGACAGATACGCAGTATTTT. The encoded protein is CASSLTSGTKTDTQYF.

The chain couples TRBV6-1 to TRBJ1-1, with TRBD1 as a possible D gene (6 bases). This CDR3 contains 11 residues. Germline CDR1 is MNHNS and CDR2 is SASEGT. With 5 bases removed from V and 10 bases from J, the gap between germline ends came to 11 bases. In DNA form, the CDR3 reads TGTGCCAGCAGTACAGGGTGGCGAGCTTTCTTT. Protein product: CASSTGWRAFF.